These T cell receptor beta chains were read from a single sample in a study of neurological immune-mediated disorders. TCRdb redid the calling of the 5' RACE reads with MiXCR, one entry per CDR3 protein. In the table there are tens of thousands of distinct CDR3 sequences, around 3.1% of which are singletons. The sequenced sample consisted of PBMCs. Receptors originate from a man in his forties with multiple sclerosis. CDR3s include the opening cysteine and the closing phenylalanine or tryptophan. The D gene is left open where the match is weak. Rows may omit the clone size; those that give it use once, few, many or a size class.

>TRBJ2-5|many|NA|TRBV10-3
CAISESAGGKTQYF
TGTGCCATCAGTGAGTCGGCGGGCGGGAAGACCCAGTACTTC
>TRBJ2-7|many|NA|TRBV12-3/TRBV12-4
CASQPGTGSYEQYF
TGTGCCAGCCAACCCGGGACGGGCTCCTACGAGCAGTACTTC
>TRBJ2-3|many|TRBD2|TRBV29-1
CSVEFLAGVGADTQYF
TGCAGCGTTGAGTTTTTAGCGGGAGTAGGGGCAGATACGCAGTATTTT
>TRBJ1-2|many|NA|TRBV10-3
CAISESSGKSYGYTF
TGTGCCATCAGTGAGTCGTCAGGGAAGAGCTATGGCTACACCTTC
>TRBJ1-5|many|NA|TRBV3-1
CASSQDQGSDQPQHF
TGTGCCAGCAGCCAAGATCAGGGGTCGGATCAGCCCCAGCATTTT
>TRBJ2-3|many|NA|TRBV29-1
CSVERSGEIGDTQYF
TGCAGCGTTGAGAGGTCCGGTGAGATTGGAGATACGCAGTATTTT
>TRBJ2-3|many|NA|TRBV20-1
CSALRGLTDTQYF
TGCAGTGCCCTGCGGGGCCTCACAGATACGCAGTATTTT
>TRBJ2-1|many|NA|TRBV20-1
CSANSPAGYNEQFF
TGCAGTGCTAACTCGCCCGCGGGTTACAATGAGCAGTTCTTC
>TRBJ2-1|many|NA|TRBV5-1
CASSLAWGSSYNEQFF
TGCGCCAGCAGCTTGGCCTGGGGGAGCTCCTACAATGAGCAGTTCTTC
>TRBJ2-1|many|TRBD1|TRBV7-2
CASSLVGTGPTDEQFF
TGTGCCAGCAGCTTAGTAGGGACAGGGCCTACGGATGAGCAGTTCTTC
>TRBJ2-7|many|TRBD2|TRBV28
CASSLLTSGLLNSYEQYF
TGTGCCAGCAGTTTGTTAACTAGCGGGCTCCTTAACTCCTACGAGCAGTACTTC
>TRBJ1-4|few|NA|TRBV20-1
CSAIVATNEKLFF
TGCAGTGCCATAGTTGCAACTAATGAAAAACTGTTTTTT
>TRBJ2-6|many|NA|TRBV20-1
CSARDKAAGANVLTF
TGCAGTGCTAGAGATAAGGCAGCTGGGGCCAACGTCCTGACTTTC
>TRBJ2-3|many|TRBD1|TRBV12-3/TRBV12-4
CASSLGGTGSDTQYF
TGTGCCAGCAGTTTAGGTGGGACAGGGTCAGATACGCAGTATTTT
>TRBJ1-2|many|TRBD1|TRBV11-2
CASSGRQGDYGYTF
TGTGCCAGCAGCGGACGACAGGGGGACTATGGCTACACCTTC
>TRBJ2-3|many|TRBD1|TRBV20-1
CSASGDRGVPDTQYF
TGCAGTGCTAGCGGGGACAGGGGAGTCCCAGATACGCAGTATTTT
>TRBJ1-2|many|TRBD1|TRBV5-1
CASSLATGPNYGYTF
TGCGCCAGCAGCTTGGCGACAGGGCCAAACTATGGCTACACCTTC
>TRBJ2-5|many|NA|TRBV5-6
CASSFRDTQETQYF
TGTGCCAGCAGCTTCCGGGACACCCAAGAGACCCAGTACTTC
>TRBJ1-1|many|TRBD1|TRBV7-9
CASSLAGAGGGTEAFF
TGTGCCAGCAGCCTAGCCGGGGCAGGGGGGGGCACTGAAGCTTTCTTT
>TRBJ2-1|many|TRBD1|TRBV20-1
CSASSRTGGSNEQFF
TGCAGTGCTAGCTCCCGGACAGGGGGGTCCAATGAGCAGTTCTTC
>TRBJ2-3|many|NA|TRBV5-1
CASSLWRVGGTDTQYF
TGCGCCAGCTCCCTCTGGCGGGTTGGAGGCACAGATACGCAGTATTTT
>TRBJ2-3|many|TRBD1|TRBV10-3
CAISARDRETDTQYF
TGTGCCATCAGTGCCAGGGACAGGGAGACAGATACGCAGTATTTT
>TRBJ2-5|many|NA|TRBV12-3/TRBV12-4
CASSLRQGETQYF
TGTGCCAGCAGTTTGAGGCAGGGGGAGACCCAGTACTTC
>TRBJ1-2|many|TRBD1|TRBV7-9
CASSPTSGGAPYGYTF
TGTGCCAGCAGCCCTACTTCAGGGGGAGCACCTTATGGCTACACCTTC
>TRBJ2-5|many|NA|TRBV7-2
CASSLVGGRETQYF
TGTGCCAGCAGCTTAGTAGGGGGGAGGGAGACCCAGTACTTC
>TRBJ2-3|many|TRBD2|TRBV7-3
CASSPTSGTPTDTQYF
TGTGCCAGCAGCCCGACTAGCGGGACACCCACAGATACGCAGTATTTT
>TRBJ2-7|many|TRBD1|TRBV7-9
CASSLDRTGVYEQYF
TGTGCCAGCAGCTTAGATCGGACAGGGGTCTACGAGCAGTACTTC
>TRBJ1-5|many|NA|TRBV6-6
CASTILDQPQHF
TGTGCCAGCACTATCCTCGATCAGCCCCAGCATTTT
>TRBJ2-3|many|NA|TRBV7-9
CASSSTGDTQYF
TGTGCCAGCAGCTCAACGGGAGATACGCAGTATTTT
>TRBJ2-7|few|TRBD2|TRBV5-5
CASSSLAGIAYAQYF
TGTGCCAGCAGCTCGTTAGCGGGTATCGCCTACGCGCAGTACTTC
>TRBJ2-1|many|TRBD2|TRBV10-3
CAISGALAGKIYNEQFF
TGTGCCATCAGTGGAGCACTAGCGGGGAAAATCTACAATGAGCAGTTCTTC
>TRBJ2-7|many|TRBD2|TRBV20-1
CSAGTNTYEQYF
TGCAGTGCTGGGACTAACACCTACGAGCAGTACTTC
>TRBJ2-7|many|TRBD2|TRBV6-6
CASSRGAGGYEQYF
TGTGCCAGCAGTCGCGGAGCGGGAGGCTACGAGCAGTACTTC
>TRBJ1-6|many|NA|TRBV20-1
CSARDLTDYNSPLHF
TGCAGTGCTAGAGATCTTACGGATTATAATTCACCCCTCCACTTT
>TRBJ1-1|many|NA|TRBV3-1
CASSQEFWTEAFF
TGTGCCAGCAGCCAAGAGTTCTGGACTGAAGCTTTCTTT
>TRBJ2-2|many|TRBD1|TRBV12-3/TRBV12-4
CASSPRGWSGELFF
TGTGCCAGCAGTCCCAGGGGGTGGTCCGGGGAGCTGTTTTTT
>TRBJ1-5|many|NA|TRBV12-3/TRBV12-4
CASSGPGPGRPQHF
TGTGCCAGCAGTGGCCCCGGACCCGGTCGACCCCAGCATTTT
>TRBJ2-2|many|NA|TRBV7-2
CASSFLGAQNTGELFF
TGTGCCAGCAGCTTTTTAGGGGCCCAGAACACCGGGGAGCTGTTTTTT
>TRBJ2-1|many|NA|TRBV6-5
CASSSGLSKYNEQFF
TGTGCCAGCAGCTCCGGACTATCCAAATACAATGAGCAGTTCTTC
>TRBJ2-7|few|NA|TRBV15
CATSGVSAGVGGEQYF
TGTGCCACCAGCGGCGTGTCGGCAGGGGTGGGTGGCGAGCAGTACTTC
>TRBJ2-1|NA|TRBD2|TRBV3-1
CASSRPRLAGDSNEQFF
TGTGCCAGCAGCCGACCCCGACTAGCGGGAGATAGCAATGAGCAGTTCTTC
>TRBJ2-3|many|NA|TRBV28
CASSPIKPGTDTQYF
TGTGCCAGCAGCCCTATTAAACCAGGCACAGATACGCAGTATTTT
>TRBJ2-4|many|TRBD2|TRBV7-2
CASSFSGGAGAKNIQYF
TGTGCCAGCAGCTTTAGCGGGGGGGCCGGGGCCAAAAACATTCAGTACTTC
>TRBJ2-7|many|NA|TRBV5-1
CASSLGTRGYEQYF
TGCGCCAGCAGCTTGGGTACAAGGGGTTATGAGCAGTACTTC
>TRBJ2-3|many|TRBD2|TRBV7-8
CASSWGLAGSDTQYF
TGTGCCAGCAGCTGGGGACTAGCGGGCTCAGATACGCAGTATTTT
>TRBJ2-3|many|NA|TRBV3-1
CASSSRGASTDTQYF
TGTGCCAGCAGTTCTCGGGGGGCTAGCACAGATACGCAGTATTTT
>TRBJ2-1|many|TRBD2|TRBV20-1
CSARGVAGAGSNEQFF
TGCAGTGCTAGAGGTGTAGCGGGGGCCGGGAGCAATGAGCAGTTCTTC
>TRBJ2-7|many|NA|TRBV20-1
CSAREGALLIGEQYF
TGCAGTGCTAGAGAGGGGGCATTGCTCATTGGCGAGCAGTACTTC
>TRBJ2-3|many|NA|TRBV20-1
CSAFTQGTLTDTQYF
TGCAGTGCTTTTACTCAGGGGACCCTCACAGATACGCAGTATTTT
>TRBJ1-6|many|TRBD1|TRBV9
CASSVEQGSNSPLHF
TGTGCCAGCAGCGTAGAACAGGGGAGTAATTCACCCCTCCACTTT
>TRBJ2-3|many|NA|TRBV3-1
CASSQVGRDTQYF
TGTGCCAGCAGCCAAGTGGGTAGGGATACGCAGTATTTT
>TRBJ2-5|many|NA|TRBV10-2
CASGPQETQYF
TGCGCCAGCGGACCTCAAGAGACCCAGTACTTC
>TRBJ1-5|many|NA|TRBV12-3/TRBV12-4
CASSKSQGQPQHF
TGTGCCAGCAGTAAGAGCCAGGGCCAGCCCCAGCATTTT
>TRBJ2-5|medium-sized|NA|TRBV5-1
CASSLAQIQETQYF
TGCGCCAGCAGCTTGGCCCAGATCCAAGAGACCCAGTACTTC
>TRBJ1-2|many|NA|TRBV7-3
CASSLARYEGYTF
TGTGCCAGCAGCTTAGCCCGGTATGAAGGCTACACCTTC
>TRBJ2-7|many|NA|TRBV12-3/TRBV12-4
CASSSKGTFPYEQYF
TGTGCCAGCAGTTCGAAGGGGACCTTTCCCTACGAGCAGTACTTC
>TRBJ2-2|many|NA|TRBV20-1
CSASPSLNTGELFF
TGCAGTGCCAGCCCGAGCTTGAACACCGGGGAGCTGTTTTTT
>TRBJ2-7|few|NA|TRBV10-1
CASSEGLNYEQYF
TGCGCCAGCAGTGAGGGACTAAACTACGAGCAGTACTTC
>TRBJ1-2|many|NA|TRBV20-1
CSARDQGRRGGVYGYTF
TGCAGTGCTAGAGATCAGGGGCGGAGGGGGGGAGTCTATGGCTACACCTTC